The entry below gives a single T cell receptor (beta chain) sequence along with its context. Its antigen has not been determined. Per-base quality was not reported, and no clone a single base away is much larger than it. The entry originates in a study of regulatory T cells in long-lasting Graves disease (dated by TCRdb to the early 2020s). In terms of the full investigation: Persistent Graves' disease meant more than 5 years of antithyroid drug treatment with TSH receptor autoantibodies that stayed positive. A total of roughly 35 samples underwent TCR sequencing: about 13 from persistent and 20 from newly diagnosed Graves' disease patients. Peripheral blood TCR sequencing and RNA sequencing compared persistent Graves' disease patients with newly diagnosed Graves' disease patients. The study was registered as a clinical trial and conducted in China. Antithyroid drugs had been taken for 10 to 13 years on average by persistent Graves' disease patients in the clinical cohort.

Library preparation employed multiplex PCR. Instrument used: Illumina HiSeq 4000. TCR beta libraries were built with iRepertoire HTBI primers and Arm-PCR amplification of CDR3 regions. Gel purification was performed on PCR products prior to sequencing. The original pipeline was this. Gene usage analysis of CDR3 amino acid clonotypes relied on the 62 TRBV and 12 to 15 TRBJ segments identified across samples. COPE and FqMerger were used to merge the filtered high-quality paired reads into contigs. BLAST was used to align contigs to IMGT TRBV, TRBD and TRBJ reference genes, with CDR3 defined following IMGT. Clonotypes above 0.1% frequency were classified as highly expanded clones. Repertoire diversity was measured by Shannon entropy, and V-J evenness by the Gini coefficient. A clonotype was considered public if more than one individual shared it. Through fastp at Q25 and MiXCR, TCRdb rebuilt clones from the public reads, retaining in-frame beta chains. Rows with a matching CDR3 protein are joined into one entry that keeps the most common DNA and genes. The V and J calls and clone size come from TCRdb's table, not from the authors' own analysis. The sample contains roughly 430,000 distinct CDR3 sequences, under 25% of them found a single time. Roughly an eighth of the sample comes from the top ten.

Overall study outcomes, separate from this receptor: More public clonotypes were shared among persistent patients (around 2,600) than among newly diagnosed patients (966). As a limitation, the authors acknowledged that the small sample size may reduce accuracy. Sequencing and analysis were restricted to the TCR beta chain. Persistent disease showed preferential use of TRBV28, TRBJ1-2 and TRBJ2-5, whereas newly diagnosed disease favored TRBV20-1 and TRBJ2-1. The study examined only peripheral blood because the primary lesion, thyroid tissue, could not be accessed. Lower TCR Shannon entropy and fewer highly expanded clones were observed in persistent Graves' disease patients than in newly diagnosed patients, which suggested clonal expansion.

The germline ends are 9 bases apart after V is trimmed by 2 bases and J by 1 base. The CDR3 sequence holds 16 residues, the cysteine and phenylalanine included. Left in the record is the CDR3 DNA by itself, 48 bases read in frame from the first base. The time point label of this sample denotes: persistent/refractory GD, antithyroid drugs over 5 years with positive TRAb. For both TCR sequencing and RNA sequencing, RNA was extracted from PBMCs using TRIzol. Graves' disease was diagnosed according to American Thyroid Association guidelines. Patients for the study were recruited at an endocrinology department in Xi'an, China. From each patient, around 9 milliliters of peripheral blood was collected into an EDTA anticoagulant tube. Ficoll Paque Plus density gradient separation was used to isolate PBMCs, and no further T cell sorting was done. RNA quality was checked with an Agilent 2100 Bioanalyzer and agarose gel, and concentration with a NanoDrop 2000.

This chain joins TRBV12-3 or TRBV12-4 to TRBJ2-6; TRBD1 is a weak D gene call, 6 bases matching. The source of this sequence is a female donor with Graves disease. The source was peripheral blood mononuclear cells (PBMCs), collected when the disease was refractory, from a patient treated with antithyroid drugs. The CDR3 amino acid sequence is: CASSLKQGSGANVLTF. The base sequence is TGTGCCAGCAGTTTAAAACAGGGATCTGGGGCCAACGTCCTGACTTTC.